In its sample, the clone carrying this TCR beta chain was seen a few times. No antigen is known for it. Using immunoSEQ multiplex PCR, the repertoire was profiled, and TCRdb retains in-frame clones only, with some absent. The profile covers about 46,000 clones, with 70% to 75% appearing a single time and more than 6.5% taken by the ten largest. This entry comes from a study of vaccination effects on CD4 cells after COVID-19. Overall study context: It was with about 10 IU/ml IL-2 and around 10 ug/ml peptides that around 1.8 million PBMC per well were cultured.

Researchers isolated CD4+ T cells once about 11 days of culture had elapsed. The person acquired a PCR-confirmed SARS-CoV-2 infection between March and December 2020. Germline values: CDR1 LGHNA, CDR2 YSLEER. With 2 bases clipped from V and 6 bases from J, the junction kept 7 bases outside the gene matches. The CDR3 sequence is 16 residues long. The clonotype was recovered from a human donor who had a prior SARS-CoV-2 infection. The material sequenced was CD4+ T cells from PBMCs cultured without peptide, taken before COVID-19 vaccination. The chain is built from TRBV4-3 and TRBJ1-4; 9 bases agree with TRBD1. The CDR3 DNA follows: TGCGCCAGCAGCCAACTCGGGCGGACAGGGGATGAAAAACTGTTTTTT. Translated: CASSQLGRTGDEKLFF.